This is a list of T cell receptor beta chains from one sample in a study of T cell responses to AZD1222 COVID-19 vaccine. Assay: immunoSEQ multiplex PCR; the TCRdb copy retains only in-frame clones and omits some. The sample shows about 140,000 clones, approximately 90% of them seen only once. Source: peripheral blood, taken on day 0 of AZD1222 vaccination. These receptors were collected from an adult in good health. Both conserved end residues are part of each CDR3. D genes are given only for firm matches. Clone size is given for some rows only: seen once, a few or many times, or a class if the clone is expanded.

cdr3_aa cdr3_nt v_call d_call cdr3_length j_call clone_size
CAIRSGALSEKLFF TGTGCCATCAGGTCAGGGGCTTTAAGTGAAAAACTGTTTTTT TRBV10-3 . 14 TRBJ1-4 .
CASSIGWGRDYGYTF TGTGCCAGTAGTATAGGTTGGGGTCGGGACTATGGCTACACCTTC TRBV19 . 15 TRBJ1-2 .
CSVAGGTANYGYTF TGCAGCGTCGCAGGTGGGACGGCTAACTATGGCTACACCTTC TRBV29-1 . 14 TRBJ1-2 .
CASSIVGDTQYF TGTGCCAGTAGTATAGTCGGAGATACGCAGTATTTT TRBV19 . 12 TRBJ2-3 .
CASSQEFVGRNNEQFF TGTGCCAGCAGCCAAGAGTTTGTGGGCAGGAACAATGAGCAGTTCTTC TRBV14 . 16 TRBJ2-1 .
CASSPVGQLGTEAFF TGTGCCAGCAGCCCAGTTGGACAGCTAGGCACTGAAGCTTTCTTT TRBV3-1/TRBV3-2 . 15 TRBJ1-1 .
CASSPGLAEAFF TGTGCCAGCAGCCCAGGGTTGGCTGAAGCTTTCTTT TRBV7-9 . 12 TRBJ1-1 few
CASSQTLTGELFF TGTGCCAGCAGCCAGACGCTCACCGGGGAGCTGTTTTTT TRBV3-1/TRBV3-2 . 13 TRBJ2-2 few
CASSLARDYEQYF TGCGCCAGCAGCTTGGCCCGAGATTACGAGCAGTACTTC TRBV5-1 . 13 TRBJ2-7 .
CASSQDRPGRTEAFF TGTGCCAGCAGCCAAGATCGCCCAGGGCGCACTGAAGCTTTCTTT TRBV4-2 . 15 TRBJ1-1 .
CAWIGQGLDEQYF TGTGCCTGGATAGGACAGGGACTTGACGAGCAGTACTTC TRBV30 TRBD1 13 TRBJ2-7 .
CATSREWTGAHQPQHF TGTGCCACCAGCAGAGAGTGGACAGGGGCCCATCAGCCCCAGCATTTT TRBV15 TRBD1 16 TRBJ1-5 few
CASSLNPFYGYTF TGTGCCAGCAGTTTAAACCCTTTCTATGGCTACACCTTC TRBV28 . 13 TRBJ1-2 .
CAFGGGKAFF TGTGCCTTCGGAGGGGGAAAAGCTTTCTTT TRBV30 . 10 TRBJ1-1 once
CASSIGTGLGGGNQPQHF TGTGCCAGTAGTATCGGGACAGGGCTAGGGGGAGGTAATCAGCCCCAGCATTTT TRBV19 TRBD1 18 TRBJ1-5 .
CASSPLGLAAFGSNQPQHF TGTGCCAGCAGTCCCCTCGGCTTGGCAGCCTTTGGCAGCAATCAGCCCCAGCATTTT TRBV27 . 19 TRBJ1-5 .